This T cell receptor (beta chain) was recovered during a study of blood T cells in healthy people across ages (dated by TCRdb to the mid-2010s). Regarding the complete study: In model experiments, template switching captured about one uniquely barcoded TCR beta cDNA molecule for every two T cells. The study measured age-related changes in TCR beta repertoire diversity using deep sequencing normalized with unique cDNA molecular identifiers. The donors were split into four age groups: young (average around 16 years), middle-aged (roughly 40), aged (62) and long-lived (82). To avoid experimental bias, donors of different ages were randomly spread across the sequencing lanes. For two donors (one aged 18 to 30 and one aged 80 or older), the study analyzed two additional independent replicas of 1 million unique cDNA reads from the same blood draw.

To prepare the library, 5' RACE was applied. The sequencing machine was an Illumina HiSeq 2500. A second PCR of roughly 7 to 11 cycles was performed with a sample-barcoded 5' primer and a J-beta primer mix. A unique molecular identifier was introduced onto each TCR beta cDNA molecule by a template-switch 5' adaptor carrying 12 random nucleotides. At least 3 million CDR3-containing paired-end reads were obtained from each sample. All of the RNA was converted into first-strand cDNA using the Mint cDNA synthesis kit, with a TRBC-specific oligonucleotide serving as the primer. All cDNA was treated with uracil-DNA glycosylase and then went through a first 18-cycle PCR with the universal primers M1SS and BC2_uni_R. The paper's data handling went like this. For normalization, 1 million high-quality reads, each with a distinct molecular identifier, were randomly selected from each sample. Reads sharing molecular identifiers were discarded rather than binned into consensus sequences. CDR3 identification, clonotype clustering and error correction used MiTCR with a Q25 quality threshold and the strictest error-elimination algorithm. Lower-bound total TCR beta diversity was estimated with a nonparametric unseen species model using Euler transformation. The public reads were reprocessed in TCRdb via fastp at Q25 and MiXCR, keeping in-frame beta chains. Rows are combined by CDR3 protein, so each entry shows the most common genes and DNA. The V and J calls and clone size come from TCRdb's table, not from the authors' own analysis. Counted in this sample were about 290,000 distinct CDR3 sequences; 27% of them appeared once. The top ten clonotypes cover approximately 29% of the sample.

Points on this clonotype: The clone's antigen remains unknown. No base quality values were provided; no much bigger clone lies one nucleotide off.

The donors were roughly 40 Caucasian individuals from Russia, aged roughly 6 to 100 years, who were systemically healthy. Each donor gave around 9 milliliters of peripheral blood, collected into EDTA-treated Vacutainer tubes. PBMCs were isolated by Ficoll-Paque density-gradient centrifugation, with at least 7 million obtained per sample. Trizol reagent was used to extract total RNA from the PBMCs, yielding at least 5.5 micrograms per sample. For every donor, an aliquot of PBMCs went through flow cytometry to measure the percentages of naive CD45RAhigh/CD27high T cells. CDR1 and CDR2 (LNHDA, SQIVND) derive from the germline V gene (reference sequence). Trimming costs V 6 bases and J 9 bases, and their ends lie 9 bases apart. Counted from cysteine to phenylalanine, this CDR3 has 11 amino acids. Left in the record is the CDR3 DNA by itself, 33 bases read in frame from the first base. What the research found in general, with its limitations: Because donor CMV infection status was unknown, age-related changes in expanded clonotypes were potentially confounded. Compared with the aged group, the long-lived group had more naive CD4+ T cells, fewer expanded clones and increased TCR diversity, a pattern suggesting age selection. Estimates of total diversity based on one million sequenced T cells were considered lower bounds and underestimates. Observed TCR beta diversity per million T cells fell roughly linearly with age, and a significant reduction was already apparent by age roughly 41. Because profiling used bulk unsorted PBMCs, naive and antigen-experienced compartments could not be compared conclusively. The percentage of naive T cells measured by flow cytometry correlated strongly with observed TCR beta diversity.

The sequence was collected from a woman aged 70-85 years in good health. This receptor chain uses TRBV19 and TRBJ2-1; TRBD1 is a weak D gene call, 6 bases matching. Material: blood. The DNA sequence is TGTGCCAGTAGGACAGGCGGTGAGCAGTTCTTC. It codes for CASRTGGEQFF.